A single sample gave rise to the 23 T cell receptor beta chains below, sequenced in a study of OX40 agonist ivuxolimab in advanced cancers. Sequenced by immunoSEQ multiplex PCR; TCRdb stores in-frame clones only, minus some. The sample includes about 59,000 clones, about four fifths seen only once; the top ten take roughly 0.47%. Sequencing was performed on CD4+ or CD8+ T cells sorted from blood, taken in a trial of the OX40 agonist ivuxolimab. The source of these receptors is an adult with an advanced solid tumor such as melanoma, head and neck, liver or kidney cancer.

This clone was picked up a small number of times. The gene calls are TRBV19 and TRBJ2-1; 8 bases are shared with TRBD2. Per germline, CDR1 LNHDA and CDR2 SQIVND (reference sequence). This CDR3 spans 15 amino acids. After removal of 6 bases from V and 5 bases from J, the junction contained 9 bases not matched to a gene. The CDR3 loop reads CASRTLAGGNNEQFF. The CDR3, as DNA: TGTGCCAGTAGAACCCTCGCGGGAGGAAACAATGAGCAGTTCTTC.

The J gene is TRBJ2-3, the V gene TRBV7-9; 9 nucleotides line up with TRBD2. Germline V gene lookup returns CDR1 SEHNR and CDR2 FQNEAQ (reference sequence). This CDR3 region has 14 residues. V was pared by 8 bases and J by 5 bases, with 8 bases of the junction left unmatched. The CDR3, as DNA: TGTGCCAGCCGATTAGCGGGAGTACTAGATACGCAGTATTTT. It is translated as CASRLAGVLDTQYF.

Only one count was recorded for this clone. Relative to the germline gene, one junction end is altered; a read error may explain this. J is TRBJ2-7 and V is TRBV15, with D possibly being TRBD1 (5 bases). The CDR3 spans 14 residues. From germline, CDR1 is LNHNV and CDR2 YYDKDF (reference sequence). CDR3 loop: CAASRDQGLYEQYF. In DNA, the CDR3 is TGTGCCGCCAGCAGAGATCAGGGTCTCTACGAGCAGTACTTC.

The chain joins TRBV19 to TRBJ1-3; TRBD1 matches at 8 bases. Looked up from germline, CDR1 is LNHDA and CDR2 is SQIVND (reference sequence). V dropped 6 bases and J dropped 2; count of bases not matched to a gene: 3. This CDR3 region has 14 residues. The CDR3 reads CASRGTGAGNTIYF. The CDR3 DNA is TGTGCCAGTAGGGGGACAGGCGCTGGAAACACCATATATTTT.

The chain employs TRBV10-2 and TRBJ1-4; 7 nucleotides match TRBD1. This CDR3 has 13 amino acids. The germline CDR1 and CDR2 sequences are WSHSY and SAAADI. V shed 4 bases, J shed 6 bases, and the junction held 2 bases outside the gene matches. The chain's CDR3 is CASSVRGDEKLFF. The DNA for the CDR3 is TGCGCCAGCAGTGTCAGGGGGGATGAAAAACTGTTTTTT.

The V gene is TRBV11-2, the J gene TRBJ2-1; D unresolved. Trimming left V 3 bases short and J 10 bases short, with 7 bases between. This CDR3 contains 11 residues. Germline V lookup: CDR1 SGHAT, CDR2 FQNNGV. Here the CDR3 reads CASSFRREQFF. CDR3 in DNA: TGTGCCAGCAGCTTTAGGCGGGAGCAGTTCTTC. Filled out from reference TRBV11-2 and TRBJ2-1, the complete variable domain reads EAGVAQSPRYKIIEKRQSVAFWCNPISGHATLYWYQQILGQGPKLLIQFQNNGVVDDSQLPKDRFSAERLKGVDSTLKIQPAKLEDSAVYLCASSFRREQFFGPGTRLTVL.

The chain has TRBV5-6 and TRBJ2-3, with 7 bases identical to TRBD2. Unmatched junction bases numbered 4, after V lost 1 base and J lost 2 bases. The CDR3 contains 15 residues. Germline V lookup: CDR1 SGHDT, CDR2 YYEEEE. CDR3 protein: CASSLPSGSTDTQYF. CDR3 nucleotide sequence: TGTGCCAGCAGCTTGCCTAGCGGCTCCACAGATACGCAGTATTTT.

The DNA of the CDR3 is TGTGCCAGCAGCTTAGTGAGGTTCTCCTACGAGCAGTACTTC. Its protein product is CASSLVRFSYEQYF. The chain has TRBV11-2 and TRBJ2-7; no definite D call. This CDR3 is 14 amino acids long. CDR1 and CDR2 (germline): SGHAT, FQNNGV. Trimming pared 1 base from V and 0 bases from J, leaving 7 bases between.

V gene TRBV28 combines with J gene TRBJ2-3; D assignment may be TRBD1 or TRBD2 (5 bases each). Germline CDR1 MDHEN, CDR2 SYDVKM. V was pared by 7 bases and J by 0 bases, with 11 bases between. CDR3 length: 14 amino acids. The CDR3 protein is CASTLGTSTDTQYF. The CDR3 bases are TGTGCCAGCACCCTGGGGACCAGCACAGATACGCAGTATTTT.

V usage is TRBV9 and J usage is TRBJ2-2; maybe TRBD2 (6 bases). CDR1 and CDR2 (germline): SGDLS, YYNGEE. The CDR3 runs 15 residues. The germline V and J ends were trimmed by 4 bases and 0 bases, with 10 bases remaining between them. Here the CDR3 reads CASSRTTSNTGELFF. The CDR3 DNA is TGTGCCAGCAGCCGGACTACCTCGAACACCGGGGAGCTGTTTTTT. Supplemented by reference TRBV9 and TRBJ2-2, the full variable domain reads DSGVTQTPKHLITATGQRVTLRCSPRSGDLSVYWYQQSLDQGLQFLIQYYNGEERAKGNILERFSAQQFPDLHSELNLSSLELGDSALYFCASSRTTSNTGELFFGEGSRLTVL.

CDR3 loop: CAWSGTGGGYGYTF. For the CDR3, the DNA is TGTGCCTGGAGTGGGACAGGAGGTGGCTATGGCTACACCTTC. The chain carries TRBV30 and TRBJ1-2; 7 bases line up with TRBD1. Germline trimming cut 1 base from V and 4 bases from J; bases unmatched to any gene: 6. Per the germline V gene, CDR1 is GTSNPN and CDR2 is SVGIG (reference sequence). The CDR3 is 14 amino acids. Using reference TRBV30 and TRBJ1-2 for the parts outside the CDR3, the full variable domain is SQTIHQWPATLVQPVGSPLSLECTVEGTSNPNLYWYRQAAGRGLQLLFYSVGIGQISSEVPQNLSASRPQDRQFILSSKKLLLSDSGFYLCAWSGTGGGYGYTFGSGTRLTVV.

The chain has TRBV28 and TRBJ2-7; 8 bases are shared with TRBD1. Germline CDR1 reads MDHEN; CDR2 reads SYDVKM. This CDR3 is built from 17 residues. J gave up 4 bases and V 2 bases, and 13 bases lay outside the gene matches. The CDR3: CASSLPTRQGHLYEQYF. As DNA, the CDR3 is TGTGCCAGCAGTTTACCGACAAGACAGGGGCATCTGTACGAGCAGTACTTC.

This clone was seen a handful of times. The J gene is TRBJ1-2, the V gene TRBV6-1; D unclear. With 0 bases removed from V and 4 bases from J, the gap between germline ends came to 6 bases. Germline CDR1 and CDR2: MNHNS and SASEGT. There are 13 residues in the CDR3. CDR3 DNA sequence: TGTGCCAGCAGTGAAGCGGGGTCCTATGGCTACACCTTC. Amino acid sequence: CASSEAGSYGYTF.

There are a few counts of this clone. The chain uses TRBV28 and TRBJ1-3; no definite D call. V dropped 3 bases and J dropped 8 bases, with 11 bases sitting between them. This CDR3 has 13 amino acids. The V gene's germline CDR1 is MDHEN and CDR2 SYDVKM. The CDR3 loop reads CASSLMRSDTIYF. The CDR3 region has the DNA TGTGCCAGCAGTTTGATGAGGTCTGACACCATATATTTT.

The chain uses TRBV5-1 and TRBJ2-3; 16 bases are a match to TRBD2. Germline trimming cut 4 bases from V and 4 bases from J; bases unmatched to any gene: 6. CDR1 and CDR2 (germline): SGHRS, YFSETQ. The CDR3 is 17 residues long. CDR3 amino acids: CASSPGTSGRAADTQYF. The CDR3 DNA sequence: TGCGCCAGCAGCCCCGGGACTAGCGGGAGGGCCGCAGATACGCAGTATTTT.

This chain links TRBV11-3 with TRBJ2-3; TRBD2 matches at 11 bases. The trim removed 0 bases at V and 0 bases at J, leaving 8 bases unmatched. This CDR3 comprises 19 residues. Per germline, CDR1 SGHNT and CDR2 YENEEA. This chain's CDR3 is CASSLEGTSGSSSTDTQYF. CDR3 coding DNA: TGTGCCAGCAGCTTAGAGGGGACTAGCGGATCGTCTAGCACAGATACGCAGTATTTT.

The CDR3 DNA reads as TGTGCCAGCAATCCTCGGGGTAGCGGGAGTTACAATGAGCAGTTCTTC. Its protein is CASNPRGSGSYNEQFF. The V gene is TRBV2, the J gene TRBJ2-1; 9 bases match TRBD2. V was pared by 7 bases and J by 4 bases, with 11 bases of the junction left unmatched. The CDR3 length is 16 residues. Germline CDR1 is SNHLY and CDR2 is FYNNEI.

The V gene is TRBV29-1, the J gene TRBJ1-3; D gene ambiguous. This CDR3 region has 13 residues. Germline V gene lookup returns CDR1 SQVTM and CDR2 ANQGSEA. Trimming shortened V by 6 bases and J by 4 bases, and 13 bases separated the two germline ends. The CDR3 spells CSVADQAGNTIYF. DNA of the CDR3: TGCAGCGTGGCGGACCAGGCAGGAAACACCATATATTTT. The whole variable domain, remainder taken from reference TRBV29-1 and TRBJ1-3, is SAVISQKPSRDICQRGTSLTIQCQVDSQVTMMFWYRQQPGQSLTLIATANQGSEATYESGFVIDKFPISRPNLTFSTLTVSNMSPEDSSIYLCSVADQAGNTIYFGEGSWLTVV.

The CDR3 reads CASSVAPAGGPYEQYF. DNA for the CDR3: TGTGCCAGCAGCGTAGCCCCAGCGGGAGGGCCGTACGAGCAGTACTTC. This chain joins TRBV9 and TRBJ2-7; 10 bases map to TRBD2. J lost 4 bases, V lost 0 bases, and 7 bases had no gene match. Germline V lookup: CDR1 SGDLS, CDR2 YYNGEE. The CDR3 totals 16 residues.

This clone is a singleton in its sample. The rearrangement joins TRBV25-1 to TRBJ2-1, with D possibly TRBD1 on 5 matching bases. V lost 6 bases and J 7 bases, leaving 10 bases between the germline ends. Germline CDR1 reads MGHDK; CDR2 reads SYGVNS. The CDR3 extends over 12 amino acids. The CDR3 region has the DNA TGTGCCAGCAGGGACAACGCAAATGAGCAGTTCTTC. As protein: CASRDNANEQFF.

The gene calls are TRBV7-9 and TRBJ2-7; TRBD1 matches at 11 bases. Germline CDR1 and CDR2: SEHNR and FQNEAQ (reference sequence). V was pared by 5 bases and J by 3 bases, with 3 bases of the junction left unmatched. The CDR3 has 14 residues. The CDR3 sequence: CASSMGTGGYEQYF. The CDR3 DNA reads as TGTGCCAGCAGCATGGGGACAGGGGGCTACGAGCAGTACTTC.

The chain uses TRBV9 and TRBJ2-3; D unresolved. Looked up from germline, CDR1 is SGDLS and CDR2 is YYNGEE. Trimming took off 0 bases at V and 4 bases at J, with 9 bases between the two ends. The CDR3 runs to 14 residues. This CDR3 is CASSVVSGSDTQYF. In DNA form, the CDR3 reads TGTGCCAGCAGCGTAGTGTCCGGATCAGATACGCAGTATTTT.

The gene calls are TRBV20-1 and TRBJ1-1, with D uncertain. The CDR3 is 8 amino acids. Germline CDR1 and CDR2: DFQATT and SNEGSKA (reference sequence). V was clipped by 6 bases and J by 11 bases, with 7 bases between them. CDR3 DNA sequence: TGCAGTGCCCCCCCCGCTTTCTTT. Its translation is CSAPPAFF.